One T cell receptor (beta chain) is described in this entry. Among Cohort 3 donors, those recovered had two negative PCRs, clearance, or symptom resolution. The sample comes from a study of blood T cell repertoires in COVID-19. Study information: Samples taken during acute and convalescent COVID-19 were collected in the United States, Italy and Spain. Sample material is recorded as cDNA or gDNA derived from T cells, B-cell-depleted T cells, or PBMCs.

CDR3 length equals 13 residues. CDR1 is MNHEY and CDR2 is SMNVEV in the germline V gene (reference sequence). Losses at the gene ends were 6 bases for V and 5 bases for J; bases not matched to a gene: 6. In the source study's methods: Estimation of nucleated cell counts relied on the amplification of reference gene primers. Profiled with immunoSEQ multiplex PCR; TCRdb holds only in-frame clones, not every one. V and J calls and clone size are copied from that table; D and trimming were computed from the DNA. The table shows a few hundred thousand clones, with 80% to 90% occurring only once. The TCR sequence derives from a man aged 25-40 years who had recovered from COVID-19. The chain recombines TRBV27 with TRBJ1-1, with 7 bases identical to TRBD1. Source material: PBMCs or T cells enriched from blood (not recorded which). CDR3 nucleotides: TGTGCCAGCAGAACGACAGGGATTACTGAAGCTTTCTTT. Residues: CASRTTGITEAFF.